This T cell receptor beta chain emerged from a study of lymphopenia after photon versus proton radiotherapy. V was pared by 4 bases and J by 4 bases, with 7 bases of the junction left unmatched. Germline loops: CDR1 SGHDT, CDR2 YYEEEE. The CDR3 runs 15 residues. Profiling relied on immunoSEQ multiplex PCR, and the TCRdb table lists in-frame clones only, not all of them. The data contain fewer than 20,000 clones, approximately 91% of them singletons. The source was peripheral blood, collected from a patient treated with proton-based radiotherapy. The chain combines TRBV5-6 with TRBJ2-1; 8 nucleotides align to TRBD1. This TCR was sampled from a man aged 65-85 years with pancreatic cancer. The CDR3 loop reads CASSGGTGQYNEQFF. CDR3 coding DNA: TGTGCCAGCAGCGGTGGGACAGGTCAATACAATGAGCAGTTCTTC.